The clone carrying this T cell receptor (beta chain) was seen many times. The record originates from a study of regulatory T cells in long-lasting Graves disease. The CDR3 runs to 15 residues. CDR1 DFQATT and CDR2 SNEGSKA come from the germline V gene (reference sequence). Trimming left V 5 bases short and J 3 bases short, with 20 bases between. Arm-PCR of CDR3 regions with iRepertoire HTBI primers generated TCR beta libraries. In the source study's methods: Samples revealed 62 TRBV and 14 TRBJ segments. TCRdb called the multiplex PCR reads again in MiXCR, with one record for every CDR3 protein. The authors' filters were not applied to this entry. The sample yields roughly 520,000 distinct CDR3 sequences, approximately 12% seen once. The time point is: newly diagnosed GD, antithyroid drugs for less than 3 months. PBMC RNA served as the TCR library source. These data are also associated with another study on T cells in Graves' hyperthyroidism and ophthalmopathy. That investigation notes: Criteria for exclusion of patients were uncontrolled infection, other autoimmune disease, pregnancy or lactation. When the TCR CDR3 underwent first-round RT-PCR, the HTBI primer set was used. Within blood appeared most thyroid clonotypes that had expanded above 0.001.

This receptor was taken from a woman aged 30 to 39 with Graves disease. The chain combines TRBV20-1 with TRBJ2-7, with TRBD1 as a possible D gene (6 bases). The sequencing here drew on peripheral blood mononuclear cells (PBMCs), taken at new diagnosis, from a patient treated with antithyroid drugs. The CDR3, as DNA: TGCAGTGCTCGTGGAGGACAGCGGACGTTCTACGAGCAGTACTTC. It encodes CSARGGQRTFYEQYF.